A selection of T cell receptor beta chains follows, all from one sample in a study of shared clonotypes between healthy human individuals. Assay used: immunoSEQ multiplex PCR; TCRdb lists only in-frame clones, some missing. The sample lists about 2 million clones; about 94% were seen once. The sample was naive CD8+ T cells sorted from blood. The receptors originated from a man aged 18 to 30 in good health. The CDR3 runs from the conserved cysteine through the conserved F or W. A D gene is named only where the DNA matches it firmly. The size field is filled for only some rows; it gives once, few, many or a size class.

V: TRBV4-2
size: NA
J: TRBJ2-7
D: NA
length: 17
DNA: TGTGCCAGCAGCCAAGATCCCCACACGGGAGAATCCTACGAGCAGTACTTC
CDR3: CASSQDPHTGESYEQYF

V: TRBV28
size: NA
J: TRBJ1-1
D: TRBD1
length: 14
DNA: TGTGCCAGCAGTCATAGACAGGGGAGCACTGAAGCTTTCTTT
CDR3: CASSHRQGSTEAFF

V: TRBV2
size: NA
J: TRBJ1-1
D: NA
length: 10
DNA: TGTGCCAGCAGTAAGGGTGAAGCTTTCTTT
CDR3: CASSKGEAFF

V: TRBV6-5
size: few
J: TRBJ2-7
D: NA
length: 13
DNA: TGTGCCAGCAGTTACGGGGGGTCCTACGAGCAGTACTTC
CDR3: CASSYGGSYEQYF

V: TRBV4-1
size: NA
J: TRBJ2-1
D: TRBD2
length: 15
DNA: TGCGCCAGCAGTCGGACTAGCGGGAGTGACAATGAGCAGTTCTTC
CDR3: CASSRTSGSDNEQFF

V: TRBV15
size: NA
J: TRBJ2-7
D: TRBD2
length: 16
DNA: TGTGCCACCAGCAGTTTCCCGGGACTATCCGTCTACGAGCAGTACTTC
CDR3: CATSSFPGLSVYEQYF

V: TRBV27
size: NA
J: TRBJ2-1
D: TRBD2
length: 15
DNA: TGTGCCACTATGGGAATAGCGGGAGACGGGGGTGAGCAGTTCTTC
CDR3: CATMGIAGDGGEQFF

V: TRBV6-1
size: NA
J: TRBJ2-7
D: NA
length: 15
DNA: TGTGCCAGCAGTGAAACAGGGAAAGCTGGTGGCGAGCAGTACTTC
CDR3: CASSETGKAGGEQYF

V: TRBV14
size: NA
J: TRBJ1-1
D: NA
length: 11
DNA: TGTGCCAGCAGCCAAGGTCCTGAAGCTTTCTTT
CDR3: CASSQGPEAFF

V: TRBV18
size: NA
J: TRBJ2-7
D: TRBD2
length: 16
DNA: TGTGCCAGCTCACCACCGCCTAGCGGGTACCTCTACGAGCAGTACTTC
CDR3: CASSPPPSGYLYEQYF

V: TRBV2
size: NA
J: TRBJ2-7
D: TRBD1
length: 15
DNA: TGTGCCAGCAGTGAAGGGACAGGGGACTCCTACGAGCAGTACTTC
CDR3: CASSEGTGDSYEQYF

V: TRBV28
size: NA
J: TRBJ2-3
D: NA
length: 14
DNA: TGTGCCAGCAGTTTAGGGGACGGCCGAGATACGCAGTATTTT
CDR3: CASSLGDGRDTQYF

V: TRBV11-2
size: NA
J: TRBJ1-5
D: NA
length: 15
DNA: TGTGCCAGCAGCTACTCTCCCGACGGGAACCAGCCCCAGCATTTT
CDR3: CASSYSPDGNQPQHF

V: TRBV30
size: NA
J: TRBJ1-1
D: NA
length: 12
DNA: TGTGCCTGGAGTGTGGGGTCCACTGAAGCTTTCTTT
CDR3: CAWSVGSTEAFF